This TCR beta chain derives from a study of PD-1 blockade in classical Hodgkin lymphoma. The CDR3 extends over 12 amino acids. The germline V and J ends were trimmed by 0 bases and 9 bases, with 8 bases remaining between them. Germline CDR1 SEHNR, CDR2 FQNEAQ (reference sequence). This table comes from immunoSEQ multiplex PCR, and its TCRdb copy is limited to in-frame clones, with some not included. The sample has roughly 20,000 clones, 85% to 90% seen once. Time point: cycle 4 day 1 (C4D1), after six to seven weeks of nivolumab. All trial patients relapsed after autologous stem cell transplantation. The sequence derives from a human donor with classical Hodgkin lymphoma. The sample here was peripheral blood mononuclear cells (PBMCs), taken before the fourth cycle of nivolumab. This chain links TRBV7-9 with TRBJ2-5, with unresolved D. DNA for the CDR3: TGTGCCAGCAGCTTAGCTGGTCTGGCCCAGTACTTC. This gives the protein CASSLAGLAQYF.